A selection of T cell receptor beta chains follows, all from one sample in a study of T-cell reconstitution after alpha-beta-depleted transplantation in children. TCRdb analysed the PCR reads with MiXCR anew, one entry per CDR3 protein. Of over 400,000 distinct CDR3 sequences in the sample, over 40% were seen once. This sample comprised PBMCs, obtained before TCRalphabeta/CD19-depleted stem cell transplant. Source of these receptors: a girl aged 2-15 years with aplastic anemia, due to receive a stem cell transplant. Both conserved end residues are trimmed from each CDR3.

j_gene | v_gene | CDR3aa
TRBJ2-2 | TRBV12-3/TRBV12-4 | ASSLAGVNTGELF
TRBJ2-1 | TRBV10-2 | ASTEGGPGQGFYNEQF
TRBJ2-3 | TRBV7-6 | ASSPKYASGRAGVDTQY
TRBJ2-7 | TRBV20-1 | SVSTATMNEQY
TRBJ1-5 | TRBV12-3/TRBV12-4 | ASSTDRVNQPQH
TRBJ1-6 | TRBV28 | ATINVGLLSPLH
TRBJ2-1 | TRBV7-3 | ASSLSQGGEQF
TRBJ2-5 | TRBV7-2 | ASSLLTSGRGETQY
TRBJ2-1 | TRBV20-1 | SAAGTSGTVLEGEQF
TRBJ2-7 | TRBV11-2 | ASSLIRSYEQY
TRBJ1-1 | TRBV20-1 | SARARDTEAF
TRBJ2-5 | TRBV12-3/TRBV12-4 | ASSLEEAATQY
TRBJ2-5 | TRBV20-1 | SARDPWAGGFETQY
TRBJ1-2 | TRBV7-2 | ASSLTGTGYGYT
TRBJ2-5 | TRBV29-1 | SASLSSGRTETQY
TRBJ2-1 | TRBV5-1 | ASSPATSAQRNEQF
TRBJ2-3 | TRBV15 | ATRYAGGTTDTQY
TRBJ2-1 | TRBV27 | ASSFAANGNEQF
TRBJ2-1 | TRBV4-2 | ASSPQSGTSVLNEQF
TRBJ1-1 | TRBV7-9 | ASSVTGEGTEAF
TRBJ1-1 | TRBV7-9 | ASSSTGEDTEAF
TRBJ1-6 | TRBV6-5 | ASSYSPTGSRDSPLH
TRBJ2-3 | TRBV12-3/TRBV12-4 | ASRPAGQASGDTQY
TRBJ2-3 | TRBV6-2/TRBV6-3 | ASRWSPGGPSDTQY
TRBJ2-7 | TRBV29-1 | SVEELSGTAAYEQY
TRBJ2-7 | TRBV27 | ASSWSPLMTYEQY
TRBJ2-3 | TRBV5-1 | ASSNPGRSTDTQY
TRBJ2-3 | TRBV7-3 | ASSLGPNVGTDTQY
TRBJ2-3 | TRBV6-2/TRBV6-3 | ASSYGQFGLAGVPGDTQY
TRBJ2-1 | TRBV29-1 | SLASAYNEQF
TRBJ2-1 | TRBV6-5 | ASSYSGGAGSYNEQF
TRBJ2-3 | TRBV7-2 | ASSTLVGDTQY
TRBJ2-7 | TRBV5-1 | ASSLNRKSSYEQY
TRBJ1-2 | TRBV28 | ASSFLTLRDSYGYT
TRBJ2-1 | TRBV2 | ASSETSGRAGEQF
TRBJ2-1 | TRBV5-5 | ASSVTGTSGREQF
TRBJ1-4 | TRBV20-1 | SARGGEKLF
TRBJ2-2 | TRBV3-1 | ASSQRGTGELF
TRBJ2-7 | TRBV18 | ASSPPNSNEQY
TRBJ2-3 | TRBV5-4 | ASSVSGRGTDTQY
TRBJ1-1 | TRBV3-1 | ASSHSTVSEAF
TRBJ2-2 | TRBV29-1 | SALRDRNTGELF
TRBJ1-2 | TRBV6-1 | ASSPGQGGGYT
TRBJ2-7 | TRBV7-3 | ASSSGLAGGLQY
TRBJ2-1 | TRBV11-2 | ASSHPTRSGGESSYNEQF
TRBJ2-5 | TRBV20-1 | SARPPPGLAVKETQY
TRBJ2-1 | TRBV5-4 | ASNRGAVDYNEQF
TRBJ2-3 | TRBV4-1 | ASSQDRVEADTQY
TRBJ1-1 | TRBV29-1 | SVGWRENTEAF
TRBJ1-2 | TRBV5-6 | ASSLAGVYGYT
TRBJ1-1 | TRBV27 | ASSLNRGDEAF
TRBJ2-1 | TRBV20-1 | SASEPGTRFQNEQF
TRBJ1-1 | TRBV6-1 | ASRTGGNTEAF
TRBJ2-4 | TRBV20-1 | SAKRTGTGKNIQY
TRBJ2-7 | TRBV28 | ATLVTSGTYEQY
TRBJ2-7 | TRBV4-2 | ASSPGPPTGDIYEQY
TRBJ2-1 | TRBV9 | ASSVVDSAGNEQF
TRBJ2-3 | TRBV12-3/TRBV12-4 | ASTTGGLTDTQY
TRBJ2-3 | TRBV10-3 | AISEGPGASVTDTQY